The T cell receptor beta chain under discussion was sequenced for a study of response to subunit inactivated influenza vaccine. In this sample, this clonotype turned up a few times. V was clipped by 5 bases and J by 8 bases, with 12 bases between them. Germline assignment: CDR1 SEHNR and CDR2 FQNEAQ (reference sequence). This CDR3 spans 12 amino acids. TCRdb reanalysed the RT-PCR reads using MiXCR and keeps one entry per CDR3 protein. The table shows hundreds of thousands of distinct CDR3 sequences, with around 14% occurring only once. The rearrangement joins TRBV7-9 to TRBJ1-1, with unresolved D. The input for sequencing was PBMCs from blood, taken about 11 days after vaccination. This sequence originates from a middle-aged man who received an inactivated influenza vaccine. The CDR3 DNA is TGTGCCAGCAGCCAGTCGGGTCCGGAAGCTTTCTTT. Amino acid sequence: CASSQSGPEAFF.